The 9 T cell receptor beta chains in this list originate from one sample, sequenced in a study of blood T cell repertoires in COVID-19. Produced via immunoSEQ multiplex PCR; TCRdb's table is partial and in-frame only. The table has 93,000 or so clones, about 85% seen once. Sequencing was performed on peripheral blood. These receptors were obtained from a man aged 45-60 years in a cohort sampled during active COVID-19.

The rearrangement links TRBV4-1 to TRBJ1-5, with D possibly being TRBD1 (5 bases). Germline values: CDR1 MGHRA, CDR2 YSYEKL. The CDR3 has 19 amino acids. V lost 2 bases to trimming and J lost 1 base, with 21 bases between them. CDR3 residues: CASSQKHLGEGSSNQPQHF. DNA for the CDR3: TGCGCCAGCAGCCAAAAACACCTGGGGGAGGGATCAAGCAATCAGCCCCAGCATTTT.

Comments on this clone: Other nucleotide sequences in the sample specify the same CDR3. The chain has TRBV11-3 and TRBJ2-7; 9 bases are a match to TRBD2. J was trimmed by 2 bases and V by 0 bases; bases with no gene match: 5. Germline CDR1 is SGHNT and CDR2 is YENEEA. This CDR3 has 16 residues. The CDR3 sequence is CASSLDGAGGAYEQYF. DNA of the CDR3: TGTGCCAGCAGCTTAGACGGGGCGGGGGGGGCCTACGAGCAGTACTTC.

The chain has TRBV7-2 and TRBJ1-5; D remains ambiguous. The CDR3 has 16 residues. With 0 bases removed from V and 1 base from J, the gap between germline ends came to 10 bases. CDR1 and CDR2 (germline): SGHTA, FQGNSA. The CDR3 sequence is CASSLAWGGSNQPQHF. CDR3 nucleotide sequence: TGTGCCAGCAGCTTAGCGTGGGGAGGGAGCAATCAGCCCCAGCATTTT. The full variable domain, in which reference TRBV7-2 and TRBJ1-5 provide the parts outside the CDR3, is GAGVSQSPSNKVTEKGKDVELRCDPISGHTALYWYRQSLGQGLEFLIYFQGNSAPDKSGLPSDRFSAERTGGSVSTLTIQRTQQEDSAVYLCASSLAWGGSNQPQHFGDGTRLSIL.

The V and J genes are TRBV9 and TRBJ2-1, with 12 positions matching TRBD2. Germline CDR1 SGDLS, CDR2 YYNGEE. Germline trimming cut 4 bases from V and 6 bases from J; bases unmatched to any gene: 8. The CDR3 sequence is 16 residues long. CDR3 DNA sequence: TGTGCCAGCAGCTCCTCTAGCGGGGGGGCTGGCAATGAGCAGTTCTTC. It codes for CASSSSSGGAGNEQFF.

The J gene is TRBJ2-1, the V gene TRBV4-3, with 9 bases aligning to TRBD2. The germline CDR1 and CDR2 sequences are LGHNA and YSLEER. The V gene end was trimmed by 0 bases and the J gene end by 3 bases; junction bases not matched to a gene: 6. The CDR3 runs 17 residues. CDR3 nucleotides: TGCGCCAGCAGCCAAGACTCAGCGGGGGGTTTCTACAATGAGCAGTTCTTC. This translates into CASSQDSAGGFYNEQFF.

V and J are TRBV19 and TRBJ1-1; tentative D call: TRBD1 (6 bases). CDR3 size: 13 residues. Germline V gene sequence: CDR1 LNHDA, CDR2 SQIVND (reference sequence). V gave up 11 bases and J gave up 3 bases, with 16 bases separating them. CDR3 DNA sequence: TGTGCCTCGAGACCCGGACAGTACACTGAAGCTTTCTTT. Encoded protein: CASRPGQYTEAFF.

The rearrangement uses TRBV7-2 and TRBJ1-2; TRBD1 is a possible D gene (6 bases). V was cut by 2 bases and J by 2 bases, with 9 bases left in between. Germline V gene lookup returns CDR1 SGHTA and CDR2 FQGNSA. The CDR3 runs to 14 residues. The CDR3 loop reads CASSLSTGNYGYTF. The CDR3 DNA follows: TGTGCCAGCAGCTTATCAACAGGGAACTATGGCTACACCTTC.

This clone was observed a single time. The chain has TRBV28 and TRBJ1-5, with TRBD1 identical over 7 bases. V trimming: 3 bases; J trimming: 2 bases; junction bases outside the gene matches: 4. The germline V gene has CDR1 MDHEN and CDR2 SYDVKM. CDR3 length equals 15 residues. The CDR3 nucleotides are TGTGCCAGCAGTTTCGCCACAGGGGGCAATCAGCCCCAGCATTTT. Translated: CASSFATGGNQPQHF.

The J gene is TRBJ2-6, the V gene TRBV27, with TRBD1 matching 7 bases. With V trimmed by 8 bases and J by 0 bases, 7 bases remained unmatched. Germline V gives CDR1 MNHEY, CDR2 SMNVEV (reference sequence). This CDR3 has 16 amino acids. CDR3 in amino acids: CASRPGQRSGANVLTF. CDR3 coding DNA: TGTGCCAGCCGCCCGGGACAGCGCTCTGGGGCCAACGTCCTGACTTTC.